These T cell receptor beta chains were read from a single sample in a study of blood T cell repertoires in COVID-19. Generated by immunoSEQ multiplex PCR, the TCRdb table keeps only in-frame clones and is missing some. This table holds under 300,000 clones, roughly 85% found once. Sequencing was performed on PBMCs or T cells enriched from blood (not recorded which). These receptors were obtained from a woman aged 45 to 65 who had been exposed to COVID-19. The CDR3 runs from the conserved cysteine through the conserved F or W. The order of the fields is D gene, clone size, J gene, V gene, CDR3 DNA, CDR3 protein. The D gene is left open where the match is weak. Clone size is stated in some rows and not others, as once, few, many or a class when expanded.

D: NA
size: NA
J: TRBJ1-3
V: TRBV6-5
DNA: TGTGCCAGCAGTTCTCCCTCCGAGGGTGGAAAAAACACCATATATTTT
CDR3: CASSSPSEGGKNTIYF

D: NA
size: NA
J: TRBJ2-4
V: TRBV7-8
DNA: TGTGCCAGCAGCTTAGCGAGCGGGCACCTAGCCAAAAACATTCAGTACTTC
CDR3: CASSLASGHLAKNIQYF

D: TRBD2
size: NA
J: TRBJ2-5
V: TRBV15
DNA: TGTGCCACCAGCAGTTCCCCGGGGGGTGCGGAGACCCAGTACTTC
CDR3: CATSSSPGGAETQYF

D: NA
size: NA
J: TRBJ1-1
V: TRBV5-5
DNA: TGTGCCAGCAGCCTTCGTGTACAGGGACGGGCTGAAGCTTTCTTT
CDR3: CASSLRVQGRAEAFF

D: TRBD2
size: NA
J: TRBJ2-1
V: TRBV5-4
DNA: TGTGCCAGCAGCTTGGGGACTAGCGGGGCCAATGAGCAGTTCTTC
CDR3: CASSLGTSGANEQFF

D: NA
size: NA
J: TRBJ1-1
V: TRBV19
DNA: TGTGCCAGTAGTACGCCTAACCGACAGTCCACTGAAGCTTTCTTT
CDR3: CASSTPNRQSTEAFF

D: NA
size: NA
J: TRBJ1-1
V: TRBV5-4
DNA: TGTGCCAGCAGCCCAACGGACAGCTCCCACACTGAAGCTTTCTTT
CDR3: CASSPTDSSHTEAFF

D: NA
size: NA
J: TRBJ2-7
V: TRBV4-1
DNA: TGCGCTCCGGGTCGGAAGGTCCTCGGGCAGTACTTC
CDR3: CAPGRKVLGQYF

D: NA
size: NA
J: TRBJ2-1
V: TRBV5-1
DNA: TGCGCCAGCAGCCCCCTGAGTCTAGCGCCCGCCAATGAGCAGTTCTTC
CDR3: CASSPLSLAPANEQFF

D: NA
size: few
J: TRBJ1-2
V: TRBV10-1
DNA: TGCGCCAGCAGCGAACAGGGAACCGCCTATGGCTACACCTTC
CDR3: CASSEQGTAYGYTF

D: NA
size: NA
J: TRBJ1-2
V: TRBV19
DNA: TGTGCCAGCCATCGGGGGGGGTATGGCTACACCTTC
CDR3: CASHRGGYGYTF

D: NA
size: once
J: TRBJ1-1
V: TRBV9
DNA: TGTGCCAGCAGCGTGGGGGGAAGTGACGCTTTCTTT
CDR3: CASSVGGSDAFF

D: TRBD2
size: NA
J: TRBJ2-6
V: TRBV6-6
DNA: TGTGCCAGCAGCCTCGGACTAGCGGGGGGGCCATACTCTGGGGCCAACGTCCTGACTTTC
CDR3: CASSLGLAGGPYSGANVLTF

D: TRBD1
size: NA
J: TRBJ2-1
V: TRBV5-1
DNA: TGCGCCAGCAGCCCAGGACAGGGCTCCTACAATGAGCAGTTCTTC
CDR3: CASSPGQGSYNEQFF

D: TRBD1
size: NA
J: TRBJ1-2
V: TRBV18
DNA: TGTGCCAGCTCACCCGGACAGGGAAACGGCTACACCTTC
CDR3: CASSPGQGNGYTF

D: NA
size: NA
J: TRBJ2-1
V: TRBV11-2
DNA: TGTGCCAGCAGCTTATTTGAGGAGGATGAGCAGTTCTTC
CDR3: CASSLFEEDEQFF

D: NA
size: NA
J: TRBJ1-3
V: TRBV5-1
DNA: TGCGCCAGCAGCTTGGGACCCACAGGCTCTGGAAACACCATATATTTT
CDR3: CASSLGPTGSGNTIYF

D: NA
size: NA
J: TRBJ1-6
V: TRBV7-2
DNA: TGTGCCAGCAGCTCTATCCAGGGTCTCGCCCCTTCACCCCTCCACTTT
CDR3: CASSSIQGLAPSPLHF

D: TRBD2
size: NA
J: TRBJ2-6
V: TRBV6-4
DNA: TGTGCCAGCCTCCGGGGGGATCCCAGCTCTGGGGCCAACGTCCTGACTTTC
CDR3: CASLRGDPSSGANVLTF

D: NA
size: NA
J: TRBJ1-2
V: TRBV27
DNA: TGTGCCACCATGACAGATTATGGCTACACCTTC
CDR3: CATMTDYGYTF

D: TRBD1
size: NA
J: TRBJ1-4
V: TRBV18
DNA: TGTGCCAGCTCACCGGTACAGGGGGTAAAACTGTTTTTT
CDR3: CASSPVQGVKLFF

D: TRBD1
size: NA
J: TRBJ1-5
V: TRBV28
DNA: TGTGCCAGCAACGGTAGCGGACAGGGAGGTCAGCCCCAGCATTTT
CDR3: CASNGSGQGGQPQHF

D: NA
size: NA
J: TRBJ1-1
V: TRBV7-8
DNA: TGTGCCAGCAGCTTAGAGGGGGTCGTGAACACTGAAGCTTTCTTT
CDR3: CASSLEGVVNTEAFF

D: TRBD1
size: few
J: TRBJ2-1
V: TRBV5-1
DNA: TGCGCCAGCAGCTTGGTAATAGGGGGCGCCTACAATGAGCAGTTCTTC
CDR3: CASSLVIGGAYNEQFF

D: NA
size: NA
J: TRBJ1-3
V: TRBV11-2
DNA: TGTGCCAGCAGCTCCTACAGCTCTGGAAACACCATATATTTT
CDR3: CASSSYSSGNTIYF

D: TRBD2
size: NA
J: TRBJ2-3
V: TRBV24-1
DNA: TGTGCCACCAGTGATCTTACTAGCGGGGCTAGCACAGATACGCAGTATTTT
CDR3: CATSDLTSGASTDTQYF

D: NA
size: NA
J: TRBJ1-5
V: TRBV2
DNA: TGTGCCAGCAGTGTCGGGTACGGATTACAGCCCCAGCATTTT
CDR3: CASSVGYGLQPQHF

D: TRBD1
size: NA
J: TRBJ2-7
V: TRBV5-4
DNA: TGTGCCAGCAGCGCGGGACAGGGGCCCTCCTACGAGCAGTACTTC
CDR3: CASSAGQGPSYEQYF

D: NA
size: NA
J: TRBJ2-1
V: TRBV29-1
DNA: TGCAGCGTTGAGGAGCGCCCCTACAATGAGCAGTTCTTC
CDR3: CSVEERPYNEQFF

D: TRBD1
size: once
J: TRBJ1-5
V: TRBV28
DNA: TGTGCCAGCAGTCGACAGGGGAATCAGCCCCAGCATTTT
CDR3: CASSRQGNQPQHF

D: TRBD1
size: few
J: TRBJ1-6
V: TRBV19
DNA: TGTGCCAGTAGCCTAATGGGACAGATTAATTCACCCCTCCACTTT
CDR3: CASSLMGQINSPLHF

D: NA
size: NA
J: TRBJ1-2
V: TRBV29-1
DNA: TGCAGCGTCAAAGCAGGGTATGGCTACACCTTC
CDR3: CSVKAGYGYTF

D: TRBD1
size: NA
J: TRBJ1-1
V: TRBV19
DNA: TGTGCCAGTAGACAGGGGGGCACTGAAGCTTTCTTT
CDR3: CASRQGGTEAFF

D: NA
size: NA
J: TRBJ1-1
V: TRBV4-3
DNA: TGCGCCAGCAGCCAAGACAGAGGGATGAACACTGAAGCTTTCTTT
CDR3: CASSQDRGMNTEAFF

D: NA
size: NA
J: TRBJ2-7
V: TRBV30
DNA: TGTGCCTGGACGACAGGAGTCCATTACGAGCAGTACTTC
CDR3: CAWTTGVHYEQYF

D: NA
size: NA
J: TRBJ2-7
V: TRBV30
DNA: TGTGCCTGGAGTGCAATGTACGGGTTCACCTACGAGCAGTACTTC
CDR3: CAWSAMYGFTYEQYF

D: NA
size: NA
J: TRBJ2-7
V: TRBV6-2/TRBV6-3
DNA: TGTGCCAGCAGTCATCTCGCGGTCCAAGCGGGCGAGCAGTACTTC
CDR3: CASSHLAVQAGEQYF

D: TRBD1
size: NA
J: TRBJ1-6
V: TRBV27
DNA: TGTGCCAGCAGTTTAAACAGGGGAACACCCCTCCACTTT
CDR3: CASSLNRGTPLHF

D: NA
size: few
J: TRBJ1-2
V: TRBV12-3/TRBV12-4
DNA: TGTGCCAGCAGTTTCGGGGGGGGCGGCTACACCTTC
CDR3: CASSFGGGGYTF